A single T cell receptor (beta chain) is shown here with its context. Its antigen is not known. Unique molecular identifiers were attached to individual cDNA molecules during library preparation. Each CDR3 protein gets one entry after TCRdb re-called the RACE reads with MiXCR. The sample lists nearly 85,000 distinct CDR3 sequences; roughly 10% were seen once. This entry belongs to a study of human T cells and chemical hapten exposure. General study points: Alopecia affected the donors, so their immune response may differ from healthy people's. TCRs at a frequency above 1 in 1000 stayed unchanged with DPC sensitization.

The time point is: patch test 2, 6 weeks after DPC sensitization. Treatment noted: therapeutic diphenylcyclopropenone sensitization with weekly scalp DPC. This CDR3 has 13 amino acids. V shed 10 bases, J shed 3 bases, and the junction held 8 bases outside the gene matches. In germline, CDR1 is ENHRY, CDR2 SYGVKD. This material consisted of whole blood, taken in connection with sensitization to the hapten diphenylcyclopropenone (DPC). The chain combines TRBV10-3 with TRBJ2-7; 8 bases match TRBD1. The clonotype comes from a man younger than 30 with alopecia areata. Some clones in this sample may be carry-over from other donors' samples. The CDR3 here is CATVDRVSYEQYV. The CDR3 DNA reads TGTGCCACCGTGGACAGGGTGAGCTACGAGCAGTACGTC.